This TCR beta chain came from a study of monozygotic twins with inflammatory bowel disease. Each CDR3 protein gets one entry in TCRdb, which reprocessed the 5' RACE reads and gives no DNA. This sample contains around 450,000 distinct CDR3 sequences. CDR3 length: 13 residues. Germline V gives CDR1 MGHDK, CDR2 SYGVNS. Sequences were obtained from blood. The chain carries TRBV25-1 and TRBJ1-2; TCRdb returns TRBD1, unconfirmable since there is no DNA. The sequence was obtained from a human donor with ulcerative colitis or Crohn's disease, or a healthy co-twin of an affected twin (not recorded which). The CDR3 reads CASSGGADYGYTF.